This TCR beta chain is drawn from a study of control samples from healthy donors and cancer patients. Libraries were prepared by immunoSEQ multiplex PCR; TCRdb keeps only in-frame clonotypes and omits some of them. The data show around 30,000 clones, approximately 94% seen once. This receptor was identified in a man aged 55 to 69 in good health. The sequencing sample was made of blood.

Written as DNA, the CDR3 is TGTGCCAGCAGTATTTCCTATAGCAATCAGCCCCAGCATTTT. Residues: CASSISYSNQPQHF. V and J are TRBV28 and TRBJ1-5; D is ambiguous. Trimming took 5 bases from V and 0 from J, leaving 8 bases between them. CDR1 and CDR2 from the germline V gene are MDHEN and SYDVKM. The length of the CDR3 is 14 residues.